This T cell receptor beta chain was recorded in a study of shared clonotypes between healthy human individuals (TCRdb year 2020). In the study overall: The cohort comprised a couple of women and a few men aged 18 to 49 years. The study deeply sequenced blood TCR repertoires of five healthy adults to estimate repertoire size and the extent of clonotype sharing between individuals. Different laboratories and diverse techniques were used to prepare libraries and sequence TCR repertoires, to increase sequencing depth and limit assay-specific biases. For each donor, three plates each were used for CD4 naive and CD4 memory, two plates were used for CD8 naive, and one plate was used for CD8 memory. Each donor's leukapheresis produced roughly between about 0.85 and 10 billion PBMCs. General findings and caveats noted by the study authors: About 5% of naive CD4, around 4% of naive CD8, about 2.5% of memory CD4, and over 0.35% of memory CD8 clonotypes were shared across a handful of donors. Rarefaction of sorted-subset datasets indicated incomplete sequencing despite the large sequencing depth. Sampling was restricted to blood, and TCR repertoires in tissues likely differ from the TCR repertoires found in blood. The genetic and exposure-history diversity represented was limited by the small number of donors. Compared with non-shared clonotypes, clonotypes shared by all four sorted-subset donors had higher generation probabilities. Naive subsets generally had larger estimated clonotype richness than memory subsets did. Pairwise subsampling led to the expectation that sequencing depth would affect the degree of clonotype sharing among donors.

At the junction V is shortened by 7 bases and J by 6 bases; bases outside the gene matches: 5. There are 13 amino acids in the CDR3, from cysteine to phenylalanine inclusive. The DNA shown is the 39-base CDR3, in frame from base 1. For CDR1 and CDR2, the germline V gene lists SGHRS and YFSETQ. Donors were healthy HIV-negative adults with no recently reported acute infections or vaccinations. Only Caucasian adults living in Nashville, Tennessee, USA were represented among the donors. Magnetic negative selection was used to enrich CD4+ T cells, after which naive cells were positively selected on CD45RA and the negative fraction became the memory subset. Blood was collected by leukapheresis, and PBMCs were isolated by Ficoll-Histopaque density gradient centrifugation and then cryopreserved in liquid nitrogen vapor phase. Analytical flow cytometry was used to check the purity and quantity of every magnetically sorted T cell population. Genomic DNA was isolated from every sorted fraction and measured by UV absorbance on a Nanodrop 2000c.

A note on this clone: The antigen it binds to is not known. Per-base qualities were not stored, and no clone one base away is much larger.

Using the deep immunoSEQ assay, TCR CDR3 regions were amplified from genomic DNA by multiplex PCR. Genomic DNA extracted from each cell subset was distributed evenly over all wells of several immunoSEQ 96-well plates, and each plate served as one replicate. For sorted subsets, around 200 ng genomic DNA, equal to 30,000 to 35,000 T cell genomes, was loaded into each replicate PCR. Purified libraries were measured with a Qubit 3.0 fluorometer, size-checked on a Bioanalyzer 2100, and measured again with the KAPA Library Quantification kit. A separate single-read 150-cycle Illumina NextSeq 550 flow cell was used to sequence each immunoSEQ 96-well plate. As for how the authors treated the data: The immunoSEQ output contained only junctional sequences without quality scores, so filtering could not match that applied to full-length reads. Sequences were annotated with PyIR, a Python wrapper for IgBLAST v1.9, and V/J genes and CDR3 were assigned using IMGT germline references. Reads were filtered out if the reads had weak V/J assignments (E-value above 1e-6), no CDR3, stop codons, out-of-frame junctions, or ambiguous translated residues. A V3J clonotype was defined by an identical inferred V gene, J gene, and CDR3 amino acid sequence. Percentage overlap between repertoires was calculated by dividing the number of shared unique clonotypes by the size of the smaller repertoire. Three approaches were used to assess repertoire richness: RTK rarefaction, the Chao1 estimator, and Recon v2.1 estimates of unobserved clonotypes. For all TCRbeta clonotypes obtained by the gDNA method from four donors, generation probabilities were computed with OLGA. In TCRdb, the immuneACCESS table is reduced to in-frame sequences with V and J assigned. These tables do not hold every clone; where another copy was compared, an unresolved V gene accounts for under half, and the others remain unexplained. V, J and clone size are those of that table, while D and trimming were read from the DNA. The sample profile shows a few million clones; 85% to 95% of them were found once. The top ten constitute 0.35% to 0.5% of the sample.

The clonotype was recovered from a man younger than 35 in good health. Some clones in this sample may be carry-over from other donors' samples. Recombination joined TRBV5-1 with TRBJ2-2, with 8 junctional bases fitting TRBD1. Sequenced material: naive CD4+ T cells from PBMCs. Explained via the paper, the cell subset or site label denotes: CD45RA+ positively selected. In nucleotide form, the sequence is TGCGCCAGCTTACAGGGGGAAGCCGGGGAGCTGTTTTTT. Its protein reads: CASLQGEAGELFF.